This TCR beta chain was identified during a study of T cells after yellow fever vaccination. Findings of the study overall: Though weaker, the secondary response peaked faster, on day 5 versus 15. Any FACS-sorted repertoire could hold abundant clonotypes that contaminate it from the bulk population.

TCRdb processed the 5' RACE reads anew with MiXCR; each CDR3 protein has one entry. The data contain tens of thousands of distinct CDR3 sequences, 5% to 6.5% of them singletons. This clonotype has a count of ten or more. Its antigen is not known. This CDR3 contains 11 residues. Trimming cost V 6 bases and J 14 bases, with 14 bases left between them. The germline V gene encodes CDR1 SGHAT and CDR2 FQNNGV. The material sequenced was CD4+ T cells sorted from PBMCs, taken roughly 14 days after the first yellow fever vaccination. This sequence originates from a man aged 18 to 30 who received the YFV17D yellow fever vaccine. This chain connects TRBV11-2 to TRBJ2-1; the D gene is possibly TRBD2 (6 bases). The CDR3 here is CASSSGGYKFF. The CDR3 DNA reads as TGTGCCAGCAGTTCCGGGGGTTATAAGTTCTTC.